The 20 T cell receptor beta chains presented below share a single source sample, sequenced in a study of control samples from healthy donors and cancer patients. The method was immunoSEQ multiplex PCR; TCRdb's version includes in-frame clones alone and lacks a portion of them. The sample lists about 220,000 clones, roughly 94% seen once, with around 1.5% in the top ten. Material for sequencing was blood. The receptors come from a man in his fifties in good health.

The V gene is TRBV27, the J gene TRBJ1-5, with D hard to call. Germline CDR1 MNHEY, CDR2 SMNVEV (reference sequence). CDR3 size: 13 residues. The CDR3 spells CSIGLGKNQPQHF. Written as DNA, the CDR3 is TGTTCAATCGGCTTGGGGAAAAATCAGCCCCAGCATTTT.

This sequence joins TRBV27 and TRBJ2-2; possibly TRBD1 or TRBD2 for D (5 bases each). In germline, CDR1 is MNHEY, CDR2 SMNVEV (reference sequence). This CDR3 contains 14 residues. The V end was cut by 3 bases, the J end by 6 bases, with 11 bases between. This CDR3 reads CASSFQGEAGELFF. CDR3 sequence (DNA): TGTGCCAGCAGTTTCCAGGGAGAAGCCGGGGAGCTGTTTTTT.

V gene TRBV14 combines with J gene TRBJ2-3, with TRBD1 as a possible D gene (6 bases). V was clipped by 4 bases and J by 2 bases, with 19 bases between them. The CDR3 is made up of 17 amino acids. Germline lookup yields CDR1 SGHDN and CDR2 FVKESK. The CDR3 DNA reads TGTGCCAGCAGCCGGCAATCCGGGACATATAACACAGATACGCAGTATTTT. As protein: CASSRQSGTYNTDTQYF.

Here the CDR3 reads CASSWTSGGPGNTIYF. In nucleotides, the CDR3 is TGCGCCAGCAGCTGGACATCGGGGGGTCCCGGAAACACCATATATTTT. V and J are TRBV5-1 and TRBJ1-3; weak D call: TRBD1 (5 bases). CDR3 size: 16 residues. V was pared by 3 bases and J by 4 bases, with 17 bases between. CDR1 and CDR2 from the germline V gene are SGHRS and YFSETQ. Supplemented by reference TRBV5-1 and TRBJ1-3, the full variable domain reads KAGVTQTPRYLIKTRGQQVTLSCSPISGHRSVSWYQQTPGQGLQFLFEYFSETQRNKGNFPGRFSGRQFSNSRSEMNVSTLELGDSALYLCASSWTSGGPGNTIYFGEGSWLTVV.

V usage is TRBV7-2 and J usage is TRBJ2-2; D not certain. This CDR3 has 15 amino acids. The V end was cut by 1 base, the J end by 2 bases, with 8 bases between. Germline V CDR1 and CDR2: SGHTA, FQGNSA. The CDR3 here is CASSLGVSNTGELFF. In DNA form, the CDR3 reads TGTGCCAGCAGCTTAGGAGTTTCAAACACCGGGGAGCTGTTTTTT.

V usage is TRBV9 and J usage is TRBJ2-5; unclear D gene. Trimming stripped 0 bases from V and 1 base from J, with 4 bases between. The germline V gene has CDR1 SGDLS and CDR2 YYNGEE. CDR3 size: 13 residues. CDR3 sequence: CASSVGVQETQYF. DNA of the CDR3: TGTGCCAGCAGCGTAGGGGTCCAAGAGACCCAGTACTTC.

The chain uses TRBV30 and TRBJ2-7; D possibly corresponds to TRBD1 (5 bases). CDR3 size: 11 residues. V was trimmed by 4 bases and J by 6 bases, leaving 10 bases between them. Germline lookup yields CDR1 GTSNPN and CDR2 SVGIG (reference sequence). The CDR3 spells CAWIQASEQYF. The CDR3, as DNA: TGTGCCTGGATACAGGCCAGCGAGCAGTACTTC.

This sequence joins TRBV18 and TRBJ1-5, with TRBD1 matching over 11 bases. This CDR3 comprises 16 residues. Germline trimming cut 3 bases from V and 2 bases from J; bases unmatched to any gene: 3. Germline V gene sequence: CDR1 KGHSH, CDR2 LQKENI. The CDR3 reads CASSPKGQGGNQPQHF. CDR3 coding DNA: TGTGCCAGCTCACCGAAGGGACAGGGGGGCAATCAGCCCCAGCATTTT.

The count of this clone is one. The V gene is TRBV6-2 or TRBV6-3, the J gene TRBJ2-7, with D uncertain. V gave up 0 bases and J gave up 9 bases, with 9 bases separating them. Germline CDR1 is MNHEY and CDR2 is SVGEGT. The CDR3 sequence is 12 residues long. CDR3 protein: CASSYSISGQYF. CDR3 bases: TGTGCCAGCAGTTACTCGATATCAGGGCAGTACTTC.

The genes are TRBV6-5 and TRBJ1-2; maybe TRBD1 (5 bases). Germline V gives CDR1 MNHEY, CDR2 SVGAGI. V lost 2 bases and J 8 bases, leaving 12 bases between the germline ends. The length of the CDR3 is 13 residues. The CDR3 reads CASSYGGVGGYTF. The CDR3 region has the DNA TGTGCCAGCAGTTACGGGGGAGTCGGGGGCTACACCTTC.

In regard to this clone: A junction boundary mismatches the germline segment, possibly from a read error. Other DNA sequences in this specimen translate into the identical CDR3. The J gene is TRBJ1-2, the V gene TRBV5-1, with D possibly being TRBD1 (5 bases). The CDR3 is made up of 14 amino acids. Germline-derived CDR1 and CDR2 are SGHRS and YFSETQ. The DNA of the CDR3 is TGCGCCCGCAGCTTGGCCGGGGGGGATTATGGCTACACCTTC. Amino acid sequence: CARSLAGGDYGYTF. Supplemented by reference TRBV5-1 and TRBJ1-2, the full variable domain reads KAGVTQTPRYLIKTRGQQVTLSCSPISGHRSVSWYQQTPGQGLQFLFEYFSETQRNKGNFPGRFSGRQFSNSRSEMNVSTLELGDSALYLCARSLAGGDYGYTFGSGTRLTVV.

The V and J genes are TRBV5-1 and TRBJ2-2, with 10 bases that match TRBD2. From germline, CDR1 is SGHRS and CDR2 YFSETQ. The CDR3 consists of 15 residues. V lost 2 bases, J lost 3 bases, and 1 base stayed unmatched. This CDR3 reads CASSFLAGDTGELFF. In DNA form, the CDR3 reads TGCGCCAGCAGCTTCCTAGCGGGGGACACCGGGGAGCTGTTTTTT.

The rearrangement joins TRBV7-3 to TRBJ1-1; a weak D match, TRBD1 (5 bases). This CDR3 contains 15 residues. Trimming took 3 bases from V and 2 from J, leaving 13 bases between them. Germline CDR1 SGHTA, CDR2 FQGTGA. CDR3 coding DNA: TGTGCCAGCAGCTTGGGGCAGCTATTAAACACTGAAGCTTTCTTT. Translated: CASSLGQLLNTEAFF.

In nucleotides, the CDR3 is TGTGCCAGCAGCGTAGGGGGTAGCGGGGGCTACGAGCAGTACTTC. Amino acid sequence: CASSVGGSGGYEQYF. The rearrangement uses TRBV9 and TRBJ2-7; 9 bases match TRBD2. This CDR3 contains 15 residues. V was pared by 0 bases and J by 3 bases, with 4 bases of the junction left unmatched. CDR1 is SGDLS and CDR2 is YYNGEE in the germline V gene.

This clone was detected once. The chain combines TRBV27 with TRBJ2-6; TRBD2 might be the D (5 bases). Trimming cost V 9 bases and J 4 bases, with 13 bases left between them. The germline V gene encodes CDR1 MNHEY and CDR2 SMNVEV (reference sequence). This CDR3 has 14 residues. Here the CDR3 DNA reads TGTGCCAGTAAGGACTCCTCCGGGGCCAACGTCCTGACTTTC. The encoded protein is CASKDSSGANVLTF.

The chain links TRBV29-1 to TRBJ1-3; D perhaps matches TRBD1 (5 bases). There are 13 residues in the CDR3. V was pared by 3 bases and J by 0 bases, with 6 bases between. CDR1 is SQVTM and CDR2 is ANQGSEA in the germline V gene. The CDR3 here is CSVEGLSGNTIYF. The CDR3 region has the DNA TGCAGCGTTGAGGGGCTCTCTGGAAACACCATATATTTT.

This rearrangement joins TRBV6-2 or TRBV6-3 to TRBJ1-5; D perhaps matches TRBD1 (5 bases). V lost 6 bases and J lost 4, with 13 bases in between. Germline CDR1 MNHEY, CDR2 SVGEGT. The CDR3 length is 14 residues. CDR3 nucleotide sequence: TGTGCCAGCAGCTCATGGGGGGGGAATCAGCCCCAGCATTTT. It encodes CASSSWGGNQPQHF.

This chain connects TRBV5-4 to TRBJ1-1; TRBD1 aligns across 7 bases. With 4 bases clipped from V and 3 bases from J, the junction kept 6 bases outside the gene matches. The CDR3 has 14 amino acids. Germline V gene data show CDR1 as SGHNT and CDR2 as YYREEE (reference sequence). CDR3 loop: CASSPRQGYTEAFF. The CDR3 nucleotides are TGTGCCAGCAGCCCGCGACAGGGTTACACTGAAGCTTTCTTT. The full variable domain, its missing parts supplied by reference TRBV5-4 and TRBJ1-1, is ETGVTQSPTHLIKTRGQQVTLRCSSQSGHNTVSWYQQALGQGPQFIFQYYREEENGRGNFPPRFSGLQFPNYSSELNVNALELDDSALYLCASSPRQGYTEAFFGQGTRLTVV.

The genes are TRBV7-9 and TRBJ2-7; 9 nucleotides match TRBD2. This CDR3 comprises 14 residues. Germline lookup yields CDR1 SEHNR and CDR2 FQNEAQ (reference sequence). Trimming at V came to 5 bases and at J to 1 base, leaving 3 bases not matched to a gene. CDR3 bases: TGTGCCAGCAGCGCGGGGGGGGATTCCTACGAGCAGTACGTC. It is translated as CASSAGGDSYEQYV.

This chain connects TRBV12-3 or TRBV12-4 to TRBJ2-1, with D tentatively TRBD1 (6 bases). The germline V and J ends were trimmed by 2 bases and 10 bases, with 9 bases remaining between them. This CDR3 is 12 amino acids long. The CDR3 nucleotides read TGTGCCAGCAGTTTAAGGGGGATAGAGCAGTTCTTC. This gives the protein CASSLRGIEQFF.